A single sample is the source of the 25 T cell receptor beta chains below, sequenced in a study of CD8 T cells in ankylosing spondylitis. TCRdb reanalysed the 5' RACE reads using MiXCR and keeps one entry per CDR3 protein. The table shows 150,000 or so distinct CDR3 sequences, with around a third occurring only once. Sequenced sample: synovial fluid, either unsorted or a sorted T cell fraction (not recorded which). Source of these receptors: a male donor with ankylosing spondylitis.

As to this clonotype: Germline and junction disagree at one end, which may indicate a read error. The rearrangement uses TRBV7-7 and TRBJ2-1; 7 bases are shared with TRBD1. This CDR3 is 13 amino acids long. Germline CDR1 SSHAT, CDR2 FNYEAQ (reference sequence). The CDR3 DNA reads TGTGCTAGCAGCGTCGACAGGGTAAATGAGCAGTTCTTC. This translates into CASSVDRVNEQFF.

The chain's CDR3 is CASSSTQTVSNEQFF. The CDR3 nucleotides are TGTGCCAGCAGTTCTACCCAGACAGTTTCTAATGAGCAGTTCTTC. This sequence joins TRBV12-3 or TRBV12-4 and TRBJ2-1; possible D gene TRBD1, 5 bases. The length of the CDR3 is 15 residues. V lost 4 bases and J lost 7, with 17 bases in between.

The genes are TRBV11-2 and TRBJ2-3; D is unresolved. Germline assignment: CDR1 SGHAT and CDR2 FQNNGV. Between the trimmed V and J ends, which lost 1 base and 6 bases, there was a span of 14 bases. This CDR3 has 15 amino acids. The CDR3 region is CASSLVGVIGDTQYF. CDR3 nucleotides: TGTGCCAGCAGCTTAGTTGGCGTGATAGGGGATACGCAGTATTTT.

The chain uses TRBV12-3 or TRBV12-4 and TRBJ1-1; 8 bases match TRBD1. V lost 6 bases to trimming and J lost 5 bases; unmatched junction nucleotides: 8. The CDR3 loop spans 14 amino acids. CDR3 region: CASRSQGARTEAFF. Written as DNA, the CDR3 is TGTGCCAGCAGGTCTCAGGGGGCGCGGACTGAAGCTTTCTTT.

Many counts were recorded for this clonotype. The chain is built from TRBV28 and TRBJ1-6, with D uncertain. The CDR3 is 13 residues long. Per germline, CDR1 MDHEN and CDR2 SYDVKM. Deletions cut 4 bases from V and 2 bases from J, with 3 bases between. CDR3 amino acids: CASSSPYNSPLHF. DNA of the CDR3: TGTGCCAGCAGTTCGCCCTATAATTCACCCCTCCACTTT.

This clonotype has a handful of counts. The chain joins TRBV27 to TRBJ2-1; tentatively, D is TRBD2 (6 bases). The CDR3 spans 15 residues. Germline values: CDR1 MNHEY, CDR2 SMNVEV (reference sequence). The V end lost 1 base, the J end lost 7 bases, and 14 bases lay between the germline ends. The CDR3 coding sequence is TGTGCCAGCAGTTTATACGGGGGAGCGAAGAATGAGCAGTTCTTC. Residues: CASSLYGGAKNEQFF.

This clonotype was seen only a few times. The chain joins TRBV27 to TRBJ2-1; a weak D match, TRBD1 (7 bases). Germline loops: CDR1 MNHEY, CDR2 SMNVEV (reference sequence). Trimming stripped 5 bases from V and 9 bases from J, with 23 bases between. The CDR3 has 16 residues. The CDR3 sequence is CASSRDREVSAGEQFF. As DNA, the CDR3 is TGTGCCAGCAGTCGAGACAGGGAGGTATCAGCGGGTGAGCAGTTCTTC.

The V call is TRBV28, the J call TRBJ1-4; 7 bases are a match to TRBD1. The CDR3 contains 15 residues. The V and J ends lost 9 bases and 0 bases, in that order; junction bases with no gene match: 7. The germline V gene has CDR1 MDHEN and CDR2 SYDVKM. Here the CDR3 reads CASRGGTATNEKLFF. The CDR3 bases are TGTGCCAGTCGAGGGGGCACGGCAACTAATGAAAAACTGTTTTTT. Full variable domain (rest looked up from reference TRBV28 and TRBJ1-4): DVKVTQSSRYLVKRTGEKVFLECVQDMDHENMFWYRQDPGLGLRLIYFSYDVKMKEKGDIPEGYSVSREKKERFSLILESASTNQTSMYLCASRGGTATNEKLFFGSGTQLSVL.

This clonotype came up a few times. The chain carries TRBV5-1 and TRBJ2-3; 7 positions match TRBD1. CDR1 SGHRS and CDR2 YFSETQ come from the germline V gene. The ends lost 5 bases at V and 2 bases at J; junction bases unmatched: 8. The CDR3 runs 15 residues. CDR3 nucleotides: TGCGCCAGCAGACCGGGACAGATGGTCACAGATACGCAGTATTTT. Amino acid sequence: CASRPGQMVTDTQYF.

This clonotype was counted ten times or more. The chain employs TRBV20-1 and TRBJ1-2; D call uncertain. The CDR3 runs to 12 residues. Germline assignment: CDR1 DFQATT and CDR2 SNEGSKA (reference sequence). Trimming stripped 4 bases from V and 6 bases from J, with 12 bases between. The CDR3 sequence: CSATHLDNGYTF. The CDR3 DNA reads as TGCAGTGCTACCCATCTAGACAATGGCTACACCTTC.

The chain is built from TRBV19 and TRBJ2-7; D perhaps matches TRBD2 (6 bases). Germline lookup yields CDR1 LNHDA and CDR2 SQIVND (reference sequence). The V end was cut by 4 bases, the J end by 3 bases, with 16 bases between. CDR3 length: 15 residues. The CDR3: CASSTKGGANYEQYF. In nucleotides, the CDR3 is TGTGCCAGTAGTACCAAGGGCGGGGCCAACTACGAGCAGTACTTC.

The V gene is TRBV9, the J gene TRBJ1-1, with unresolved D. The CDR3 totals 14 residues. V was trimmed by 0 bases and J by 0 bases, leaving 6 bases between them. CDR1 is SGDLS and CDR2 is YYNGEE in the germline V gene. The CDR3 region has the DNA TGTGCCAGCAGCGTAGACAATCTGAACACTGAAGCTTTCTTT. This gives the protein CASSVDNLNTEAFF.

The rearrangement uses TRBV20-1 and TRBJ2-3; 11 bases map to TRBD2. CDR1 is DFQATT and CDR2 is SNEGSKA in the germline V gene (reference sequence). The CDR3 has 17 residues. With 5 bases clipped from V and 4 bases from J, the junction kept 14 bases outside the gene matches. CDR3 sequence (DNA): TGCAGTGCTCCTTCTAGCGGGGGGAGGGGGGCCCCAGATACGCAGTATTTT. Translated: CSAPSSGGRGAPDTQYF.

The J gene is TRBJ2-2, the V gene TRBV7-2; TRBD2 matches at 10 bases. The CDR3 consists of 17 residues. The ends lost 0 bases at V and 6 bases at J; junction bases unmatched: 7. Germline V CDR1 and CDR2: SGHTA, FQGNSA. This chain's CDR3 is CASSLASLAGVPGELFF. The CDR3 bases are TGTGCCAGCAGCTTAGCTAGCCTAGCGGGAGTTCCCGGGGAGCTGTTTTTT. The full variable domain, with the rest looked up from reference TRBV7-2 and TRBJ2-2, is GAGVSQSPSNKVTEKGKDVELRCDPISGHTALYWYRQSLGQGLEFLIYFQGNSAPDKSGLPSDRFSAERTGGSVSTLTIQRTQQEDSAVYLCASSLASLAGVPGELFFGEGSRLTVL.

The chain uses TRBV2 and TRBJ1-2; a possible D gene is TRBD1 (5 bases). V was cut by 3 bases and J by 0 bases, with 5 bases left in between. Germline V gene lookup returns CDR1 SNHLY and CDR2 FYNNEI. The CDR3 is made up of 13 amino acids. This chain's CDR3 is CASSETANYGYTF. CDR3 DNA: TGTGCCAGCAGTGAGACAGCTAACTATGGCTACACCTTC.

This clonotype has a count of ten or more. V usage is TRBV5-1 and J usage is TRBJ2-1; D possibly uses TRBD1 or TRBD2 (6 bases each). V was cut by 4 bases and J by 0 bases, with 14 bases left in between. This CDR3 comprises 16 residues. The germline V gene encodes CDR1 SGHRS and CDR2 YFSETQ. The CDR3 nucleotides read TGCGCCAGCAGCCGACTAGGGGGGAGCTCCTACAATGAGCAGTTCTTC. It specifies CASSRLGGSSYNEQFF.

The chain carries TRBV9 and TRBJ2-3, with TRBD2 matching 8 bases. The V and J ends lost 4 bases and 4 bases, in that order; junction bases with no gene match: 11. This CDR3 has 16 amino acids. Germline lookup yields CDR1 SGDLS and CDR2 YYNGEE. DNA for the CDR3: TGTGCCAGCAGCCCCCGGGCTAGCGGGCCTTCAGATACGCAGTATTTT. Its translation: CASSPRASGPSDTQYF.

This clonotype was recorded a few times. This chain uses TRBV11-2 with TRBJ2-3, with D uncertain. Trimming took off 5 bases at V and 0 bases at J, with 21 bases between the two ends. The CDR3 runs to 18 residues. CDR1 is SGHAT, CDR2 FQNNGV, per germline. This chain's CDR3 is CASSPPPILTGSTDTQYF. Written as DNA, the CDR3 is TGTGCCAGCAGCCCCCCTCCAATACTAACTGGTAGCACAGATACGCAGTATTTT.

The chain has TRBV9 and TRBJ2-1; TRBD2 matches 7 bases. CDR1 and CDR2 from the germline V gene are SGDLS and YYNGEE. The V gene end was trimmed by 3 bases and the J gene end by 7 bases; junction bases not matched to a gene: 7. This CDR3 contains 14 residues. The CDR3 loop reads CASSASVGGNEQFF. In DNA form, the CDR3 reads TGTGCCAGCAGCGCTAGCGTCGGGGGGAATGAGCAGTTCTTC.

The CDR3 loop reads CSVKIPTGVGTEAFF. CDR3 nucleotides: TGCAGTGTTAAGATCCCCACAGGGGTGGGCACTGAAGCTTTCTTT. The chain has TRBV20-1 and TRBJ1-1; 7 bases map to TRBD1. This CDR3 spans 15 amino acids. Germline CDR1 reads DFQATT; CDR2 reads SNEGSKA (reference sequence). J gave up 4 bases and V 7 bases, and 15 bases lay outside the gene matches.

The chain uses TRBV5-1 and TRBJ1-2; unclear D gene. Trimming removed 2 bases from V and 2 bases from J, with 10 bases in between. CDR3 length: 14 residues. The germline V gene encodes CDR1 SGHRS and CDR2 YFSETQ. The CDR3 region is CASSLLTVNYGYTF. The DNA of the CDR3 is TGCGCCAGCAGCTTATTGACGGTCAACTATGGCTACACCTTC.

This clonotype was recorded at least ten times. The rearrangement links TRBV28 to TRBJ1-4; D possibly corresponds to TRBD1 (6 bases). CDR1 is MDHEN, CDR2 SYDVKM, per germline. This CDR3 is 14 amino acids long. V was trimmed by 3 bases and J by 7 bases, leaving 12 bases between them. DNA for the CDR3: TGTGCCAGCAGTTTCTGGGGACATTCTGAAAAACTGTTTTTT. Its protein is CASSFWGHSEKLFF. Combining the CDR3 with reference TRBV28 and TRBJ1-4 gives the whole variable domain DVKVTQSSRYLVKRTGEKVFLECVQDMDHENMFWYRQDPGLGLRLIYFSYDVKMKEKGDIPEGYSVSREKKERFSLILESASTNQTSMYLCASSFWGHSEKLFFGSGTQLSVL.

This clonotype came up many times. The chain is built from TRBV20-1 and TRBJ2-3, with 8 bases aligning to TRBD2. The CDR3 loop spans 20 amino acids. Germline V lookup: CDR1 DFQATT, CDR2 SNEGSKA (reference sequence). With V trimmed by 0 bases and J by 4 bases, 21 bases remained unmatched. CDR3 amino acids: CSAREAGVIGGKDKPDTQYF. CDR3 nucleotides: TGCAGTGCTAGAGAAGCGGGAGTAATTGGTGGAAAGGATAAGCCAGATACGCAGTATTTT.

The chain links TRBV25-1 to TRBJ2-1; 7 nucleotides agree with TRBD1. The ends lost 2 bases at V and 6 bases at J; junction bases unmatched: 7. The CDR3 spans 15 residues. Germline-derived CDR1 and CDR2 are MGHDK and SYGVNS. CDR3 region: CASSEEGAIINEQFF. In nucleotides, the CDR3 is TGTGCCAGCAGTGAAGAGGGGGCGATTATCAATGAGCAGTTCTTC.

The V gene is TRBV6-1, the J gene TRBJ1-5; D is ambiguous. This CDR3 comprises 15 residues. Per the germline V gene, CDR1 is MNHNS and CDR2 is SASEGT. Trimming removed 5 bases from V and 1 base from J, with 12 bases in between. DNA of the CDR3: TGTGCCAGCAGTCCCCGCGGAGAGAGCAATCAGCCCCAGCATTTT. Its translation is CASSPRGESNQPQHF.